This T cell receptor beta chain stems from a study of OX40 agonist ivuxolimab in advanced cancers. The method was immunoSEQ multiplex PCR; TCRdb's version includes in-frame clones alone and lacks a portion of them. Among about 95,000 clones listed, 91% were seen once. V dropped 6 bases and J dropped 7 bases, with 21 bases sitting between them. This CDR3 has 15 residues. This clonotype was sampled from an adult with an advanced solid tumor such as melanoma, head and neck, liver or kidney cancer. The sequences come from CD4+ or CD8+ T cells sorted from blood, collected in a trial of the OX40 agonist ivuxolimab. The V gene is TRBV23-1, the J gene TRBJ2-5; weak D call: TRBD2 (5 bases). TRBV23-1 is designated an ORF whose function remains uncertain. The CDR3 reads CASRLTDRTLRTQYF. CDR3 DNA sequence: TGCGCCAGCAGATTAACAGATAGGACTTTACGGACCCAGTACTTC.